What follows are 7 T cell receptor beta chains derived from one specimen sequenced in a study of naive and memory T cell subsets. An equimolar mix of two oligonucleotides served as the beta constant-region primer for TRBC1 and TRBC2. Ligated cDNA was amplified by four rounds of PCR with nested alpha and beta constant-region primers and SP2. TCRdb redid the calling of the UMI-ligation and nested PCR reads with MiXCR, one entry per CDR3 protein. The sample lists 140,000 to 150,000 distinct CDR3 sequences; roughly 22% were seen once. For these receptors, no antigen is known. Study-level points and caveats: Possibly reflecting memory cells re-expressing CD45RA, a few larger clonotypes occurred in naive repertoires, especially CD8.

The sequenced sample consisted of naive CD4+ T cells from blood. The receptor source for this set is a human donor in good health.

This clonotype was counted a few times. V is TRBV5-1 and J is TRBJ2-3; no reliable D call. V was cut by 1 base and J by 3 bases, with 6 bases left in between. CDR1 and CDR2 (germline): SGHRS, YFSETQ. CDR3 length equals 13 residues. CDR3 bases: TGCGCCAGCAGCTTGTCTGTGACAGATACGCAGTATTTT. Its translation is CASSLSVTDTQYF.

V gene TRBV18 combines with J gene TRBJ2-1; D remains ambiguous. The CDR3 length is 15 residues. Germline lookup yields CDR1 KGHSH and CDR2 LQKENI. Trimming took off 1 base at V and 10 bases at J, with 17 bases between the two ends. Here the CDR3 DNA reads TGTGCCAGCTCACCACGATCTAGTAGTGTCGGCGAGCAGTTCTTC. It is translated as CASSPRSSSVGEQFF.

This clonotype was recorded at least ten times. V is TRBV4-1 and J is TRBJ2-1, with D uncertain. V was clipped by 1 base and J by 9 bases, with 10 bases between them. Germline V gene lookup returns CDR1 MGHRA and CDR2 YSYEKL. The length of the CDR3 is 13 residues. The CDR3 protein is CASSQVRSGEQFF. The CDR3 bases are TGCGCCAGCAGCCAAGTTCGGTCGGGTGAGCAGTTCTTC.

This clonotype came up a few times. The chain carries TRBV4-2 and TRBJ1-1; D is undetermined. Per germline, CDR1 LGHNA and CDR2 YNFKEQ. With 0 bases removed from V and 4 bases from J, the gap between germline ends came to 18 bases. This CDR3 is 17 amino acids long. CDR3 nucleotide sequence: TGTGCCAGCAGCCAAGATGGTCGAGATAGTACTCTCACTGAAGCTTTCTTT. This encodes CASSQDGRDSTLTEAFF.

The gene calls are TRBV5-1 and TRBJ2-4; D is unresolved. Germline CDR1 reads SGHRS; CDR2 reads YFSETQ. V was trimmed by 4 bases and J by 2 bases, leaving 10 bases between them. The length of the CDR3 is 14 residues. The CDR3 DNA follows: TGCGCCAGCAGCCTGGAGCAAACCAAAAACATTCAGTACTTC. Translated: CASSLEQTKNIQYF.

This chain uses TRBV6-2 or TRBV6-3 with TRBJ2-1; 10 nucleotides line up with TRBD1. The trim removed 6 bases at V and 6 bases at J, leaving 11 bases unmatched. The germline V gene has CDR1 MNHEY and CDR2 SVGEGT. The CDR3 has 16 residues. CDR3 sequence reads: CASSPSGTGARNEQFF. As DNA, the CDR3 is TGTGCCAGCAGCCCCTCAGGGACAGGGGCCCGCAATGAGCAGTTCTTC.

J is TRBJ1-4 and V is TRBV5-6; 7 bases fit TRBD1. The germline V gene has CDR1 SGHDT and CDR2 YYEEEE. The length of the CDR3 is 14 residues. Losses at the gene ends were 4 bases for V and 5 bases for J; bases not matched to a gene: 5. The CDR3 coding sequence is TGTGCCAGCAGCCGACAGGGAATAAATGAAAAACTGTTTTTT. This translates into CASSRQGINEKLFF.